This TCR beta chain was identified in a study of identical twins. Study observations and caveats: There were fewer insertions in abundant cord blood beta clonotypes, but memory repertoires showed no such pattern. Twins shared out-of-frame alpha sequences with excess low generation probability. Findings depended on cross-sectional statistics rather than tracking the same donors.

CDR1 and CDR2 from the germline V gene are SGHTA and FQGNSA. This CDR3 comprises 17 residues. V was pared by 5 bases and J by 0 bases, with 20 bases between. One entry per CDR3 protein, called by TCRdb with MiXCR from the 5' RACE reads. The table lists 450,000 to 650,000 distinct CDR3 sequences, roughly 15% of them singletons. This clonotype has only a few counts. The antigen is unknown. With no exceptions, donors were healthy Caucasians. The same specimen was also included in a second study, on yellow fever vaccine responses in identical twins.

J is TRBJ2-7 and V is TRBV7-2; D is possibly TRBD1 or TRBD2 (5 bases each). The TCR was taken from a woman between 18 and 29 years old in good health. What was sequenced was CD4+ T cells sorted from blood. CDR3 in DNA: TGTGCCAGCAGCCCCGGAGTTATGGGACGTAGCTCCTACGAGCAGTACTTC. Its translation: CASSPGVMGRSSYEQYF.